Presented here are 28 T cell receptor beta chains from one specimen sequenced in a study of metastatic and nonmetastatic thyroid tumors (dated by TCRdb to 2018 to 2020). No patient had received any treatment before thyroid surgery. Library construction relied on PCR. Instrument on record: Illumina HiSeq 4000. The raw public data were reprocessed by TCRdb itself: fastp quality trimming at Q25, MiXCR clonotype calling, in-frame beta chains only. This sample has tens of thousands of clones in its table, and about 13% of those were observed once. The ten biggest clones cover 10% to 12% of the sample. The sample taken for sequencing was blood. The receptor set was obtained from a female donor with papillary thyroid cancer or a benign thyroid nodule (not recorded which). Some clones in this sample may be carry-over from other donors' samples.

This chain links TRBV6-1 with TRBJ2-3; a weak D match, TRBD2 (5 bases). The V gene's germline CDR1 is MNHNS and CDR2 SASEGT. Trimming shortened V by 5 bases and J by 2 bases, and 14 bases separated the two germline ends. This CDR3 has 15 amino acids. CDR3 region: CASSQVGGNTDTQYF. The CDR3, as DNA: TGTGCCAGCAGTCAAGTAGGAGGAAACACAGATACGCAGTATTTT.

As to this clone: A single base separates this from a much larger clone, so it may be a read error. The rearrangement uses TRBV19 and TRBJ1-4; tentative D call: TRBD1 (5 bases). CDR3 length: 14 amino acids. V lost 10 bases to trimming and J lost 1 base, with 13 bases between them. Germline lookup yields CDR1 LNHDA and CDR2 SQIVND (reference sequence). The CDR3 is CATKRGLTNEKLFF. In DNA form, the CDR3 reads TGTGCCACCAAAAGGGGACTAACTAATGAAAAACTGTTTTTT.

In its sample, this clone was seen many times. The chain's CDR3 is CASSQELTGELFF. Here the CDR3 DNA reads TGTGCCAGCAGCCAAGAATTAACCGGGGAGCTGTTTTTT. The V call is TRBV3-1, the J call TRBJ2-2, with no clear D. Between the trimmed V and J ends, which lost 0 bases and 5 bases, there was a span of 4 bases. Germline V gene lookup returns CDR1 LGHDT and CDR2 YNNKEL (reference sequence). The CDR3 loop spans 13 amino acids.

This clone was counted ten times or more. V gene TRBV9 combines with J gene TRBJ1-3, with TRBD1 matching 8 bases. CDR1 is SGDLS, CDR2 YYNGEE, per germline. CDR3 length equals 14 residues. Trimming cost V 4 bases and J 8 bases; bases outside gene matches: 8. CDR3 region: CASSPRGQVDTIYF. The CDR3 DNA reads TGTGCCAGCAGCCCCAGGGGGCAGGTTGACACCATATATTTT. The entire variable domain, with the rest obtained from reference TRBV9 and TRBJ1-3, is as follows: DSGVTQTPKHLITATGQRVTLRCSPRSGDLSVYWYQQSLDQGLQFLIQYYNGEERAKGNILERFSAQQFPDLHSELNLSSLELGDSALYFCASSPRGQVDTIYFGEGSWLTVV.

This clone came up many times. This chain uses TRBV18 with TRBJ2-7; 8 bases agree with TRBD1. Trimming at V came to 2 bases and at J to 4 bases, leaving 10 bases not matched to a gene. Germline CDR1 and CDR2: KGHSH and LQKENI. The CDR3 consists of 16 residues. The CDR3 DNA follows: TGTGCCAGCTCACCAGTGTCTCAGGGGGCGTCGTACGAGCAGTACTTC. As protein: CASSPVSQGASYEQYF.

This clone appeared many times. The chain combines TRBV12-3 or TRBV12-4 with TRBJ1-3; D not resolved. The CDR3 loop spans 14 amino acids. The V gene lost 5 bases and the J gene lost 4 bases, with 12 bases spanning the gap. The CDR3 sequence: CASSLSWAGNTIYF. The CDR3 DNA sequence: TGTGCCAGCAGTCTCTCGTGGGCCGGAAACACCATATATTTT.

There are a few counts of this clone. A read error is possible here, since a much larger clone lies one base away. V usage is TRBV9 and J usage is TRBJ1-5; D gene ambiguous. V dropped 1 base and J dropped 1 base, with 9 bases sitting between them. The CDR3 runs 15 residues. Germline V lookup: CDR1 SGDLS, CDR2 YYNGEE. The CDR3 loop is CASSVYGMSNQPQHF. The CDR3 DNA is TGTGCCAGCAGCGTATACGGGATGAGCAATCAGCCCCAGCATTTT. Full variable domain (missing parts from reference TRBV9 and TRBJ1-5): DSGVTQTPKHLITATGQRVTLRCSPRSGDLSVYWYQQSLDQGLQFLIQYYNGEERAKGNILERFSAQQFPDLHSELNLSSLELGDSALYFCASSVYGMSNQPQHFGDGTRLSIL.

The table lists this clone with many counts. The rearrangement uses TRBV7-9 and TRBJ1-2; D uncertain. V lost 5 bases and J 2 bases, leaving 9 bases between the germline ends. The CDR3 totals 13 residues. Germline CDR1 is SEHNR and CDR2 is FQNEAQ (reference sequence). The CDR3 coding sequence is TGTGCCAGCAGCCCGACATCCAACTATGGCTACACCTTC. This translates into CASSPTSNYGYTF.

Worth noting for this clone: A much larger clone differs from this one at a single base, so this may be a read error. V gene TRBV29-1 combines with J gene TRBJ2-1; 11 nucleotides align to TRBD2. In germline, CDR1 is SQVTM, CDR2 ANQGSEA. The CDR3 has 14 amino acids. The CDR3 region has the DNA TGCATCGTTGGGGGGACTAGCGGTTTCAATGAGCAGTTCTTC. Protein product: CIVGGTSGFNEQFF.

This clone was seen ten or more times. V usage is TRBV5-1 and J usage is TRBJ1-1, with a tentative D call TRBD1 (5 bases). This CDR3 has 15 residues. Trimming pared 0 bases from V and 1 base from J, leaving 10 bases between. From germline, CDR1 is SGHRS and CDR2 YFSETQ. DNA for the CDR3: TGCGCCAGCAGCTTGGCCGGGGCGCCGAACACTGAAGCTTTCTTT. Protein product: CASSLAGAPNTEAFF.

Ten or more counts support this clone. The chain uses TRBV6-1 and TRBJ1-5; D not certain. V lost 0 bases to trimming and J lost 4 bases, with 4 bases between them. CDR3 length: 13 residues. CDR1 and CDR2 (germline): MNHNS, SASEGT. CDR3 coding DNA: TGTGCCAGCAGTGAAGCGAAGAATCAGCCCCAGCATTTT. Amino acid sequence: CASSEAKNQPQHF.

This clone was counted many times. The same CDR3 also results from other DNA sequences found in this sample. The V call is TRBV28, the J call TRBJ1-1; unclear D gene. The CDR3 runs 13 residues. V dropped 3 bases and J dropped 1 base, with 6 bases sitting between them. Germline V gives CDR1 MDHEN, CDR2 SYDVKM. As DNA, the CDR3 is TGTGCCAGCAGTTTTCCGGGGAACACTGAAGCTTTCTTT. Amino acid sequence: CASSFPGNTEAFF.

Notes on this clone: A much more abundant neighbour one base away suggests this may be a read error. The sample carries other DNA sequences with the same CDR3. This chain links TRBV2 with TRBJ2-3; 7 nucleotides agree with TRBD1. The trim removed 6 bases at V and 5 bases at J, leaving 5 bases unmatched. The CDR3 is made up of 13 amino acids. Germline V gene lookup returns CDR1 SNHLY and CDR2 FYNNEI. This chain's CDR3 is CASRRQGLDTQYF. DNA of the CDR3: TGTGCCAGCAGGAGACAGGGCTTAGATACGCAGTATTTT.

As regards this clone: A much larger clone differs by one base, so this may be a read error. CDR3 sequence: CASSQSRQGRVAGELFF. Here the CDR3 DNA reads TGTGCCAGCAGCCAATCCCGCCAGGGTAGGGTCGCCGGGGAGCTGTTTTTT. This chain links TRBV3-1 with TRBJ2-2, with TRBD1 as a possible D gene (5 bases). Trimming pared 2 bases from V and 6 bases from J, leaving 19 bases between. Germline loops: CDR1 LGHDT, CDR2 YNNKEL (reference sequence). The CDR3 covers 17 residues.

This clone was seen repeatedly, ten times or more. The J gene is TRBJ2-7, the V gene TRBV24-1, with 16 bases fitting TRBD2. CDR1 is KGHDR and CDR2 is SFDVKD in the germline V gene. The CDR3 spans 17 residues. V was clipped by 7 bases and J by 3 bases; unmatched bases: 8. Here the CDR3 DNA reads TGTGCCACCAGGCTTGGGACTAGCGGGAGGGCCTTCTACGAGCAGTACTTC. Translating gives CATRLGTSGRAFYEQYF.

This clone was recorded at least ten times. The chain couples TRBV19 to TRBJ2-7, with D possibly TRBD1 on 5 matching bases. This CDR3 has 14 residues. The germline V gene has CDR1 LNHDA and CDR2 SQIVND (reference sequence). V was cut by 5 bases and J by 1 base, with 12 bases left in between. The CDR3 DNA sequence: TGTGCCAGTAGTTTAACAGGTGGTTCCTACGAGCAGTACTTC. Amino acids: CASSLTGGSYEQYF. Full variable domain (missing parts from reference TRBV19 and TRBJ2-7): DGGITQSPKYLFRKEGQNVTLSCEQNLNHDAMYWYRQDPGQGLRLIYYSQIVNDFQKGDIAEGYSVSREKKESFPLTVTSAQKNPTAFYLCASSLTGGSYEQYFGPGTRLTVT.

This sequence joins TRBV7-6 and TRBJ1-1; D possibly corresponds to TRBD1 (6 bases). Per the germline V gene, CDR1 is SGHVS and CDR2 is FNYEAQ. The CDR3 has 15 amino acids. Trimming shortened V by 1 base and J by 4 bases, and 13 bases separated the two germline ends. CDR3 amino acids: CASSLDTGFGTEAFF. CDR3 sequence (DNA): TGTGCCAGCAGCTTAGATACAGGGTTCGGCACTGAAGCTTTCTTT.

This clone has a count of ten or more. This chain connects TRBV19 to TRBJ2-2; TRBD1 aligns across 10 bases. V lost 7 bases, J lost 4 bases, and 3 bases stayed unmatched. Germline values: CDR1 LNHDA, CDR2 SQIVND (reference sequence). This CDR3 has 14 residues. The CDR3 nucleotides are TGTGCCAGTACTAGGACAGGGGGCACCGGGGAGCTGTTTTTT. It translates to CASTRTGGTGELFF. Full variable domain (remainder filled in from reference TRBV19 and TRBJ2-2): DGGITQSPKYLFRKEGQNVTLSCEQNLNHDAMYWYRQDPGQGLRLIYYSQIVNDFQKGDIAEGYSVSREKKESFPLTVTSAQKNPTAFYLCASTRTGGTGELFFGEGSRLTVL.

The chain combines TRBV6-1 with TRBJ2-3, with 9 positions matching TRBD2. Germline CDR1 and CDR2: MNHNS and SASEGT. CDR3 length equals 15 residues. J lost 3 bases, V lost 2 bases, and 3 bases had no gene match. The DNA of the CDR3 is TGTGCCAGCAGTGAAAGTAGCGGGAGTACAGATACGCAGTATTTT. As protein: CASSESSGSTDTQYF.

This rearrangement joins TRBV5-1 to TRBJ2-5; possibly TRBD1 for D (6 bases). CDR1 is SGHRS and CDR2 is YFSETQ in the germline V gene. Trimming pared 4 bases from V and 4 bases from J, leaving 20 bases between. The CDR3 is 16 amino acids. Here the CDR3 reads CASSPRPNRDPETQYF. The CDR3 nucleotides are TGCGCCAGCAGCCCGCGACCGAACAGGGATCCAGAGACCCAGTACTTC.

This clone was found many times. The rearrangement uses TRBV2 and TRBJ1-3; no clear D gene. Germline CDR1 reads SNHLY; CDR2 reads FYNNEI. This CDR3 has 14 residues. Trimming took off 6 bases at V and 0 bases at J, with 9 bases between the two ends. CDR3 protein: CASRTRSSGNTIYF. CDR3 nucleotides: TGTGCCAGCAGGACACGGAGCTCTGGAAACACCATATATTTT.

This clone was observed at least ten times. The rearrangement joins TRBV5-1 to TRBJ2-7; 8 bases agree with TRBD1. Trimming removed 0 bases from V and 7 bases from J; junction bases left unmatched: 6. CDR1 and CDR2 (germline): SGHRS, YFSETQ. The length of the CDR3 is 14 residues. In nucleotides, the CDR3 is TGCGCCAGCAGCTTGGTGTCCACAGGGGGAGAGCAGTACTTC. Protein: CASSLVSTGGEQYF.

This clone was seen at least ten times. The CDR3 sequence is CASSPRQGPNEKLFF. The CDR3 nucleotides read TGTGCCAGCAGCCCCCGGCAGGGTCCTAATGAAAAACTGTTTTTT. The V call is TRBV11-2, the J call TRBJ1-4; D might be TRBD1 (5 bases). This CDR3 is built from 15 residues. V shed 5 bases and J shed 3 bases, with 13 bases lying between them. Germline V gene data show CDR1 as SGHAT and CDR2 as FQNNGV. Using reference TRBV11-2 and TRBJ1-4 for the parts outside the CDR3, the full variable domain is EAGVAQSPRYKIIEKRQSVAFWCNPISGHATLYWYQQILGQGPKLLIQFQNNGVVDDSQLPKDRFSAERLKGVDSTLKIQPAKLEDSAVYLCASSPRQGPNEKLFFGSGTQLSVL.

This clone was seen ten or more times. The V call is TRBV4-2, the J call TRBJ2-7; tentatively, D is TRBD1 or TRBD2 (5 bases each). The CDR3 spans 16 residues. Germline V gene lookup returns CDR1 LGHNA and CDR2 YNFKEQ. V was cut by 1 base and J by 3 bases, with 16 bases left in between. CDR3 residues: CASSQGGTEFFYEQYF. The CDR3 nucleotides are TGTGCCAGCAGCCAAGGTGGGACCGAATTTTTCTACGAGCAGTACTTC.

Notes on this clone: A junction boundary mismatches the germline segment, possibly from a read error. This chain connects TRBV11-3 to TRBJ2-2; either TRBD1 or TRBD2 may fit D (5 bases each). Germline V lookup: CDR1 SGHNT, CDR2 YENEEA. The CDR3 is made up of 15 amino acids. CDR3 sequence reads: CASSLGGYGTGELFF. The CDR3 DNA reads TGTGCCAGCAGCTTAGGGGGATACGGGACCGGAGAGCTGTTTTTT.

As for this clone: One junction end does not reproduce the germline sequence, and a read error may be involved. V is TRBV5-4 and J is TRBJ2-3; 15 bases line up with TRBD2. Germline CDR1 is SGHNT and CDR2 is YYREEE (reference sequence). The CDR3 runs 19 residues. The CDR3 DNA follows: TGTGCCAGCAGCTTGTTGGGACTAGCGGGAGGTCCCGGCACAGATACTCAGTATTTT. Amino acid sequence: CASSLLGLAGGPGTDTQYF.

This clone was seen ten or more times. The chain has TRBV9 and TRBJ2-7; 9 bases map to TRBD1. The CDR3 totals 14 residues. The trim removed 0 bases at V and 4 bases at J, leaving 2 bases unmatched. The germline V gene encodes CDR1 SGDLS and CDR2 YYNGEE. Here the CDR3 DNA reads TGTGCCAGCAGCGTAGGACAGGGGGTGTACGAGCAGTACTTC. As protein: CASSVGQGVYEQYF.

This clone came up many times. The CDR3 loop reads CASSSYPAAQYF. The CDR3 nucleotides read TGTGCCAGCAGTTCCTATCCTGCGGCCCAGTACTTC. The V gene is TRBV28, the J gene TRBJ2-5; D is unresolved. V dropped 4 bases and J dropped 9 bases, with 12 bases sitting between them. Germline V gene sequence: CDR1 MDHEN, CDR2 SYDVKM. The CDR3 length is 12 residues. The variable domain in full, with the rest retrieved from reference TRBV28 and TRBJ2-5, is DVKVTQSSRYLVKRTGEKVFLECVQDMDHENMFWYRQDPGLGLRLIYFSYDVKMKEKGDIPEGYSVSREKKERFSLILESASTNQTSMYLCASSSYPAAQYFGPGTRLLVL.